The TCR beta chain described here comes from a study of cytomegalovirus exposure and HLA in healthy donors. Looked up from germline, CDR1 is MNHEY and CDR2 is SMNVEV (reference sequence). The CDR3 runs to 16 residues. The trim removed 7 bases at V and 3 bases at J, leaving 8 bases unmatched. Primers for the PCR totalled 60 Vbeta and 13 Jbeta. Original handling: In a later analysis, some 80 million unique TCR beta chains included roughly 11 million shared by two or more donors. Measured with immunoSEQ multiplex PCR; TCRdb has only the in-frame clones, and not every one. Clone size and the V and J calls come from that table; the DNA yielded D and trimming. There are over 100,000 clones in the sample; around 80% occur only once, and 4.8% lies in the top ten. By share of the sample, this clone is medium-sized. Its target is not known. Study conclusions and caveats: A likely sequencing artifact accounted for one observed cluster of highly shared sequence variants. The investigators catalogued about 170 TCR beta chains as cytomegalovirus-associated. Among the most significant clusters, several appeared linked to common viral pathogens in a later analysis.

This TCR was recovered from a young man in good health and CMV-seropositive. Sequencing was done on a sample of PBMCs. The chain combines TRBV27 with TRBJ2-4, with 11 bases aligning to TRBD2. CDR3 sequence reads: CASTSSGGALKNIQYF. CDR3 DNA: TGTGCCAGCACTAGTAGCGGGGGGGCCCTCAAAAACATTCAGTACTTC.